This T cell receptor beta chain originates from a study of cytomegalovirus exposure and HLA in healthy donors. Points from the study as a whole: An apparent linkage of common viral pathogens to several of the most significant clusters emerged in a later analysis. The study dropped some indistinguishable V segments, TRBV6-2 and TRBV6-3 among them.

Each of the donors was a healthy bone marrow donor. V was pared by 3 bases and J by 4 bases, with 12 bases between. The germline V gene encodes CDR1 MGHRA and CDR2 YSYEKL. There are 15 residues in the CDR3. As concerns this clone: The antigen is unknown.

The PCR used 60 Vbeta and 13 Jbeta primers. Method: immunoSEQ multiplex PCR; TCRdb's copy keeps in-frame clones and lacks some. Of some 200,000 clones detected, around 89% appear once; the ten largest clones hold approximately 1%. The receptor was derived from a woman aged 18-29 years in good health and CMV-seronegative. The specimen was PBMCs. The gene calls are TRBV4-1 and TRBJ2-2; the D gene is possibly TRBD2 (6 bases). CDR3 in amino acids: CASSQGREVTGELFF. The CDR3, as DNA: TGCGCCAGCAGCCAGGGCAGGGAGGTCACCGGGGAGCTGTTTTTT.